These T cell receptor beta chains were read from a single sample in a study of CD4 T cells in relation to SARS-CoV-2 and coronaviruses. Here immunoSEQ multiplex PCR was the method, and the copy in TCRdb shows in-frame clones only, minus some. In the table there are 65,000 or so clones, approximately 94% of which are singletons. Specimen: naive CD4+ T cells from PBMCs. Every receptor here comes from a human donor in good health. CDR3s include the opening cysteine and the closing phenylalanine or tryptophan. Fields, in order: V gene, J gene, clone size, D gene, CDR3 protein, CDR3 DNA. The D gene is left open where the match is weak. Clone size is stated in some rows and not others, as once, few, many or a class when expanded.

v_call: TRBV9; j_call: TRBJ2-2; clone_size: -; d_call: -; cdr3_aa: CASSYLQGNTGELFF; cdr3_nt: TGTGCCAGCAGCTATCTCCAGGGGAACACCGGGGAGCTGTTTTTT
v_call: TRBV7-2; j_call: TRBJ2-1; clone_size: -; d_call: TRBD2; cdr3_aa: CASSSGQGLAGPYNEQFF; cdr3_nt: TGTGCCAGCAGCTCCGGACAGGGACTAGCGGGACCCTACAATGAGCAGTTCTTC
v_call: TRBV7-9; j_call: TRBJ1-1; clone_size: few; d_call: TRBD1; cdr3_aa: CASSLQEGAPAFF; cdr3_nt: TGTGCCAGCAGCTTACAGGAGGGGGCGCCGGCTTTCTTT
v_call: TRBV5-1; j_call: TRBJ2-3; clone_size: -; d_call: TRBD2; cdr3_aa: CASSLGWASGLADTQYF; cdr3_nt: TGCGCCAGCAGCTTGGGTTGGGCTAGCGGGTTGGCAGATACGCAGTATTTT
v_call: TRBV19; j_call: TRBJ1-1; clone_size: -; d_call: -; cdr3_aa: CASSQIRPRRSEAFF; cdr3_nt: TGTGCCAGTAGTCAAATCCGTCCGCGCAGGTCTGAAGCTTTCTTT
v_call: TRBV7-9; j_call: TRBJ2-5; clone_size: -; d_call: -; cdr3_aa: CASSERRPGGAGEETQYF; cdr3_nt: TGTGCCAGCAGCGAAAGACGTCCGGGGGGCGCAGGTGAAGAGACCCAGTACTTC
v_call: TRBV14; j_call: TRBJ2-1; clone_size: -; d_call: -; cdr3_aa: CASSQATPRYNEQFF; cdr3_nt: TGTGCCAGCAGCCAGGCTACTCCGAGATACAATGAGCAGTTCTTC
v_call: TRBV30; j_call: TRBJ1-1; clone_size: -; d_call: -; cdr3_aa: CAWKDFTQVPEAFF; cdr3_nt: TGTGCCTGGAAAGATTTTACACAGGTCCCTGAAGCTTTCTTT
v_call: TRBV9; j_call: TRBJ2-5; clone_size: -; d_call: -; cdr3_aa: CASSPRPAGQETQYF; cdr3_nt: TGTGCCAGCAGCCCGAGGCCGGCGGGGCAAGAGACCCAGTACTTC
v_call: TRBV6-4; j_call: TRBJ2-1; clone_size: once; d_call: TRBD2; cdr3_aa: CASSSAGGPLTYNEQFF; cdr3_nt: TGTGCCAGCAGTTCGGCGGGAGGGCCTCTAACCTACAATGAGCAGTTCTTC
v_call: TRBV19; j_call: TRBJ1-6; clone_size: -; d_call: -; cdr3_aa: CASSESSALVRIHF; cdr3_nt: TGTGCCAGTAGTGAATCTTCAGCCCTGGTCAGGATCCACTTT
v_call: TRBV27; j_call: TRBJ2-7; clone_size: -; d_call: TRBD1; cdr3_aa: CASSLSPTGAYEQYF; cdr3_nt: TGTGCCAGCAGTTTATCGCCGACAGGGGCCTACGAGCAGTACTTC
v_call: TRBV28; j_call: TRBJ2-7; clone_size: -; d_call: -; cdr3_aa: CASGWPGGAFGEQYF; cdr3_nt: TGTGCCAGCGGATGGCCCGGGGGCGCTTTTGGCGAGCAGTACTTC
v_call: TRBV5-1; j_call: TRBJ2-3; clone_size: -; d_call: -; cdr3_aa: CASSLGVPDTQYF; cdr3_nt: TGCGCCAGCAGCTTGGGAGTCCCAGATACGCAGTATTTT
v_call: TRBV19; j_call: TRBJ1-4; clone_size: -; d_call: TRBD1; cdr3_aa: CASSIDRGTTNEKLFF; cdr3_nt: TGTGCCAGTAGTATCGACAGGGGCACCACTAATGAAAAACTGTTTTTT
v_call: TRBV5-1; j_call: TRBJ2-2; clone_size: -; d_call: TRBD2; cdr3_aa: CASSLVPSGANTGELFF; cdr3_nt: TGCGCCAGCAGCTTGGTTCCTAGCGGTGCGAACACCGGGGAGCTGTTTTTT
v_call: TRBV6-6; j_call: TRBJ1-3; clone_size: -; d_call: -; cdr3_aa: CASSQGRGLNTIYF; cdr3_nt: TGTGCCAGCAGCCAAGGTCGGGGGCTAAACACCATATATTTT
v_call: TRBV15; j_call: TRBJ2-5; clone_size: -; d_call: -; cdr3_aa: CATSRDRSSQETQYF; cdr3_nt: TGTGCCACCAGCAGAGATCGGAGTTCACAAGAGACCCAGTACTTC
v_call: TRBV9; j_call: TRBJ2-1; clone_size: -; d_call: -; cdr3_aa: CASSVDPGTSQFF; cdr3_nt: TGTGCCAGCAGCGTAGATCCCGGGACAAGTCAGTTCTTC
v_call: TRBV6-2/TRBV6-3; j_call: TRBJ2-1; clone_size: -; d_call: -; cdr3_aa: CASSYARGGDEQFF; cdr3_nt: TGTGCCAGCAGTTATGCCAGGGGGGGTGATGAGCAGTTCTTC
v_call: TRBV3-1/TRBV3-2; j_call: TRBJ2-7; clone_size: -; d_call: TRBD1; cdr3_aa: CASSRDRDRGDEQYF; cdr3_nt: TGTGCCAGCAGCCGAGACCGGGACAGGGGAGACGAGCAGTACTTC
v_call: TRBV7-9; j_call: TRBJ2-1; clone_size: once; d_call: -; cdr3_aa: CASSLGLLNNEQFF; cdr3_nt: TGTGCCAGCAGCTTGGGTCTACTCAACAATGAGCAGTTCTTC
v_call: TRBV11-2; j_call: TRBJ2-5; clone_size: -; d_call: -; cdr3_aa: CASSPNSVQETQYF; cdr3_nt: TGTGCCAGCAGCCCCAATAGCGTCCAAGAGACCCAGTACTTC
v_call: TRBV28; j_call: TRBJ2-1; clone_size: -; d_call: -; cdr3_aa: CASSWGLDNEQFF; cdr3_nt: TGTGCCAGCAGTTGGGGACTCGACAATGAGCAGTTCTTC
v_call: TRBV7-3; j_call: TRBJ2-1; clone_size: -; d_call: -; cdr3_aa: CASSPKDREGYNEQFF; cdr3_nt: TGTGCCAGCAGCCCAAAGGACAGGGAGGGCTACAATGAGCAGTTCTTC
v_call: TRBV5-1; j_call: TRBJ2-5; clone_size: once; d_call: TRBD1; cdr3_aa: CASSQVTGGQETQYF; cdr3_nt: TGCGCCAGCAGCCAGGTGACAGGGGGGCAGGAGACCCAGTACTTC
v_call: TRBV4-1; j_call: TRBJ1-2; clone_size: -; d_call: -; cdr3_aa: CASSPPFDQEYYGYTF; cdr3_nt: TGCGCCAGCAGCCCGCCTTTCGACCAGGAGTACTATGGCTACACCTTC
v_call: TRBV18; j_call: TRBJ2-5; clone_size: -; d_call: -; cdr3_aa: CASSPPSGGPLTTQYF; cdr3_nt: TGTGCCAGCTCACCACCGTCGGGCGGACCGTTAACGACCCAGTACTTC
v_call: TRBV4-1; j_call: TRBJ2-2; clone_size: -; d_call: TRBD2; cdr3_aa: CASSQDAQAGVGPGELFF; cdr3_nt: TGCGCCAGCAGCCAAGACGCCCAGGCGGGAGTGGGTCCCGGGGAGCTGTTTTTT
v_call: TRBV7-9; j_call: TRBJ2-5; clone_size: -; d_call: -; cdr3_aa: CASSSEETQYF; cdr3_nt: TGTGCCAGCAGCTCGGAAGAGACCCAGTACTTC
v_call: TRBV10-2; j_call: TRBJ2-3; clone_size: -; d_call: -; cdr3_aa: CASSGSTDTQYF; cdr3_nt: TGCGCCAGCAGTGGAAGCACAGATACGCAGTATTTT
v_call: TRBV27; j_call: TRBJ2-4; clone_size: -; d_call: TRBD1; cdr3_aa: CASSLGQGAPSGKNIQYF; cdr3_nt: TGTGCCAGCAGTTTAGGGCAGGGGGCCCCTTCGGGCAAAAACATTCAGTACTTC
v_call: TRBV10-3; j_call: TRBJ2-3; clone_size: -; d_call: -; cdr3_aa: CAISEPGAEDTQYF; cdr3_nt: TGTGCCATCAGTGAGCCTGGCGCTGAGGATACGCAGTATTTT
v_call: TRBV19; j_call: TRBJ2-3; clone_size: -; d_call: TRBD2; cdr3_aa: CASSRVGLAETDTQYF; cdr3_nt: TGTGCCAGTAGTCGCGTAGGACTAGCGGAAACAGATACGCAGTATTTT
v_call: TRBV7-9; j_call: TRBJ1-4; clone_size: -; d_call: -; cdr3_aa: CASSSSPTGIGEKLFF; cdr3_nt: TGTGCCAGCAGCTCCTCCCCAACCGGGATTGGCGAAAAACTGTTTTTT
v_call: TRBV5-6; j_call: TRBJ2-6; clone_size: -; d_call: -; cdr3_aa: CASSPTGAGANVLTF; cdr3_nt: TGTGCCAGCAGCCCGACAGGTGCTGGGGCCAACGTCCTGACTTTC
v_call: TRBV19; j_call: TRBJ2-4; clone_size: -; d_call: TRBD2; cdr3_aa: CASSTILAGVAKNIQYF; cdr3_nt: TGTGCCAGTAGTACCATTCTAGCGGGGGTAGCCAAAAACATTCAGTACTTC
v_call: TRBV18; j_call: TRBJ1-1; clone_size: -; d_call: -; cdr3_aa: CASSPLSATLREAFF; cdr3_nt: TGTGCCAGCTCACCACTCTCGGCCACTTTGAGGGAAGCTTTCTTT
v_call: TRBV10-3; j_call: TRBJ2-1; clone_size: -; d_call: TRBD2; cdr3_aa: CAISTGTSGREQFF; cdr3_nt: TGTGCCATCAGTACCGGGACTAGCGGGCGCGAGCAGTTCTTC
v_call: TRBV3-1/TRBV3-2; j_call: TRBJ1-6; clone_size: once; d_call: -; cdr3_aa: CASSQEEGYNSPLHF; cdr3_nt: TGTGCCAGCAGCCAAGAGGAGGGTTATAATTCACCCCTCCACTTT
v_call: TRBV5-1; j_call: TRBJ2-7; clone_size: -; d_call: TRBD1; cdr3_aa: CASSFERTGNAYEQYF; cdr3_nt: TGCGCCAGCAGCTTCGAACGGACAGGGAATGCCTACGAGCAGTACTTC
v_call: TRBV7-9; j_call: TRBJ2-2; clone_size: -; d_call: TRBD2; cdr3_aa: CASSSAPGLLNTGELFF; cdr3_nt: TGTGCCAGCAGCTCAGCTCCGGGACTACTTAACACCGGGGAGCTGTTTTTT
v_call: TRBV19; j_call: TRBJ2-1; clone_size: -; d_call: -; cdr3_aa: CASSIFPLRSYNEQFF; cdr3_nt: TGTGCCAGTAGTATTTTCCCTCTTCGCTCCTACAATGAGCAGTTCTTC
v_call: TRBV5-4; j_call: TRBJ2-2; clone_size: -; d_call: -; cdr3_aa: CASSLDRRAGELFF; cdr3_nt: TGTGCCAGCAGCTTGGACAGGAGGGCCGGGGAGCTGTTTTTT
v_call: TRBV3-1/TRBV3-2; j_call: TRBJ2-7; clone_size: -; d_call: -; cdr3_aa: CASSQWRDSYEQYF; cdr3_nt: TGTGCCAGCAGCCAGTGGCGGGACAGCTACGAGCAGTACTTC
v_call: TRBV28; j_call: TRBJ2-7; clone_size: -; d_call: TRBD1; cdr3_aa: CASRPTGVSYEQYF; cdr3_nt: TGTGCCAGCAGGCCGACAGGGGTCTCCTACGAGCAGTACTTC
v_call: TRBV11-2; j_call: TRBJ2-7; clone_size: -; d_call: -; cdr3_aa: CASSLRGEQYF; cdr3_nt: TGTGCCAGCAGCTTACGAGGCGAGCAGTACTTC
v_call: TRBV10-2; j_call: TRBJ2-7; clone_size: -; d_call: -; cdr3_aa: CASSDQGSSYEQYF; cdr3_nt: TGCGCCAGCAGTGACCAGGGGAGCTCCTACGAGCAGTACTTC
v_call: TRBV5-1; j_call: TRBJ1-1; clone_size: -; d_call: TRBD1; cdr3_aa: CASSLDGTGGGSAFF; cdr3_nt: TGCGCCAGCAGCTTGGATGGGACAGGGGGTGGTTCAGCTTTCTTT
v_call: TRBV5-1; j_call: TRBJ2-7; clone_size: -; d_call: TRBD1; cdr3_aa: CASSPGQGFAPLIEQYF; cdr3_nt: TGCGCCAGCAGCCCAGGACAGGGGTTCGCCCCCCTCATCGAGCAGTACTTC
v_call: TRBV11-2; j_call: TRBJ2-7; clone_size: -; d_call: TRBD1; cdr3_aa: CASSHRGRYEQYF; cdr3_nt: TGTGCCAGCAGCCACAGGGGCCGCTACGAGCAGTACTTC
v_call: TRBV5-1; j_call: TRBJ2-7; clone_size: -; d_call: TRBD2; cdr3_aa: CASSLLAGSSYEQYF; cdr3_nt: TGCGCCAGCAGCTTGCTAGCGGGATCCTCCTACGAGCAGTACTTC
v_call: TRBV2; j_call: TRBJ2-2; clone_size: -; d_call: -; cdr3_aa: CASRESRVNTGELFF; cdr3_nt: TGTGCCAGCAGAGAATCGCGAGTCAACACCGGGGAGCTGTTTTTT
v_call: TRBV21-1; j_call: TRBJ2-3; clone_size: -; d_call: -; cdr3_aa: CASSTGDRGNTDTQYF; cdr3_nt: TGTGCCAGCAGCACCGGGGACAGGGGAAACACAGATACGCAGTATTTT
v_call: TRBV2; j_call: TRBJ1-5; clone_size: -; d_call: -; cdr3_aa: CASRLQGTPNQPQHF; cdr3_nt: TGTGCCAGCAGGCTACAGGGTACCCCCAATCAGCCCCAGCATTTT
v_call: TRBV2; j_call: TRBJ2-4; clone_size: -; d_call: TRBD1; cdr3_aa: CASSESPTGVLAKNIQYF; cdr3_nt: TGTGCCAGCAGTGAATCCCCCACAGGGGTCCTAGCCAAAAACATTCAGTACTTC
v_call: TRBV19; j_call: TRBJ2-1; clone_size: -; d_call: -; cdr3_aa: CATRGLSETPYNEQFF; cdr3_nt: TGTGCCACCCGGGGGCTAAGCGAGACCCCCTACAATGAGCAGTTCTTC
v_call: TRBV3-1/TRBV3-2; j_call: TRBJ1-4; clone_size: -; d_call: -; cdr3_aa: CASSTSGGGREKLFF; cdr3_nt: TGTGCCAGCAGTACGAGTGGGGGGGGACGGGAAAAACTGTTTTTT
v_call: TRBV27; j_call: TRBJ2-6; clone_size: -; d_call: -; cdr3_aa: CASSAHLRGANVLTF; cdr3_nt: TGTGCCAGCAGCGCCCATTTACGAGGGGCCAACGTCCTGACTTTC
v_call: TRBV5-1; j_call: TRBJ2-5; clone_size: -; d_call: -; cdr3_aa: CASSLEGRGGETQYF; cdr3_nt: TGCGCCAGCAGCTTGGAAGGCAGGGGGGGAGAGACCCAGTACTTC